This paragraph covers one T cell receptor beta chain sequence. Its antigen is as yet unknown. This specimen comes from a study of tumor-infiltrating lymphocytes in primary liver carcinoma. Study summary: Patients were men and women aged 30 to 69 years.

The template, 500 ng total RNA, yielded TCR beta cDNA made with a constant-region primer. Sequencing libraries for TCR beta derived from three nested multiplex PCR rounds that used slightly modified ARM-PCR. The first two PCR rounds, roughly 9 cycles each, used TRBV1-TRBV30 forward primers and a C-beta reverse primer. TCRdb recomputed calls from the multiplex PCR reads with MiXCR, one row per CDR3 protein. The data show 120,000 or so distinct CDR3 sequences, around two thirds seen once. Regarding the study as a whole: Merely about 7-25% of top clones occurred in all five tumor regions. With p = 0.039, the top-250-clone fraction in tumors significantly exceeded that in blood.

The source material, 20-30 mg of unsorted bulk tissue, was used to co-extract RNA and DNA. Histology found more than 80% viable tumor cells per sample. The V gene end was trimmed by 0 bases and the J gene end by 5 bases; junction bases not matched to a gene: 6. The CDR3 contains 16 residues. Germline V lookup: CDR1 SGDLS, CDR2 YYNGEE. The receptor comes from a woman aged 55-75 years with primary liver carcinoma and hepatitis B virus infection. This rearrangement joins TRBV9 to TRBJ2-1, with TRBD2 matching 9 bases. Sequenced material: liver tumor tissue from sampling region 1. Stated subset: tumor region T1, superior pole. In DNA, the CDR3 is TGTGCCAGCAGCGTAGGTGGCGGGAGGGTCGACAATGAGCAGTTCTTC. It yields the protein CASSVGGGRVDNEQFF.